This T cell receptor beta chain derives from a study of cytomegalovirus exposure and HLA in healthy donors. On the study more broadly: The roughly 120 validation repertoires, a later analysis reported, used the same platform as the 666 first-cohort repertoires. Study-wide results and caveats: Per published reports, the classifier diagnosed cytomegalovirus status with high specificity and sensitivity. Among TCR beta chains, those listed as cytomegalovirus-associated numbered about 160. Across donors, most TCRs were seen rarely, yet some public ones were widespread.

CDR3 size: 17 residues. The germline gives CDR1 SGHRS, CDR2 YFSETQ. The junction had 9 bases not matched to a gene; V was cut back by 0 bases and J by 0 bases. With respect to this clone: Its cognate antigen is unknown.

TCRdb keeps only in-frame clones here, not all; method: immunoSEQ multiplex PCR. The table includes about 130,000 clones, just under 95% detected once. V is TRBV5-1 and J is TRBJ2-7; 7 bases are shared with TRBD1. This sequence was found in a woman younger than 35 in good health and CMV-seronegative. Sequenced material: PBMCs. CDR3 sequence reads: CASSLAPDRASSYEQYF. The CDR3 DNA sequence: TGCGCCAGCAGCTTGGCCCCCGACAGGGCTAGCTCCTACGAGCAGTACTTC.